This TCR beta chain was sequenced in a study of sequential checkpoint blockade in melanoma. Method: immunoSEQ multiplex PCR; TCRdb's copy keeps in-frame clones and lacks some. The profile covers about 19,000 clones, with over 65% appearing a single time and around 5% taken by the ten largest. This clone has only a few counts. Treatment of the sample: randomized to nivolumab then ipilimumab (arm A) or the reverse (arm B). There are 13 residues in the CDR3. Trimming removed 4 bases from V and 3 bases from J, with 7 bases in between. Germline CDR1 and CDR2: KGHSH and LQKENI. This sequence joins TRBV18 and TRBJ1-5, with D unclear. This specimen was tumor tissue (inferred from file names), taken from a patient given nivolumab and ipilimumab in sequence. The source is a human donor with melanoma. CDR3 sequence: CASSRGTNQPQHF. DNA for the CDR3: TGTGCCAGCTCACGGGGTACCAATCAGCCCCAGCATTTT.